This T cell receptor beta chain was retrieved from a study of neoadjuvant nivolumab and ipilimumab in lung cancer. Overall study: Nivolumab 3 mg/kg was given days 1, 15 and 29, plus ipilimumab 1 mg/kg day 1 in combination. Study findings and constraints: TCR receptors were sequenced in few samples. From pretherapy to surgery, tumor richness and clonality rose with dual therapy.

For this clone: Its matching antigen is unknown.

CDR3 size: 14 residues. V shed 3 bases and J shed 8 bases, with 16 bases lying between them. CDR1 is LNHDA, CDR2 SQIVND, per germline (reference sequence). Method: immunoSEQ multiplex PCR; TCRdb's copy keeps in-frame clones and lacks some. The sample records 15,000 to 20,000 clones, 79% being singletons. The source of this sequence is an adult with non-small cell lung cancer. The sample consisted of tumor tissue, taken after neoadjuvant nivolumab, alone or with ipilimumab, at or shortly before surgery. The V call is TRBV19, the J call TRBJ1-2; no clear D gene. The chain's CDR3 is CASSIWPGNKGYTF. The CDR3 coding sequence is TGTGCCAGTAGTATTTGGCCCGGGAATAAGGGCTACACCTTC.